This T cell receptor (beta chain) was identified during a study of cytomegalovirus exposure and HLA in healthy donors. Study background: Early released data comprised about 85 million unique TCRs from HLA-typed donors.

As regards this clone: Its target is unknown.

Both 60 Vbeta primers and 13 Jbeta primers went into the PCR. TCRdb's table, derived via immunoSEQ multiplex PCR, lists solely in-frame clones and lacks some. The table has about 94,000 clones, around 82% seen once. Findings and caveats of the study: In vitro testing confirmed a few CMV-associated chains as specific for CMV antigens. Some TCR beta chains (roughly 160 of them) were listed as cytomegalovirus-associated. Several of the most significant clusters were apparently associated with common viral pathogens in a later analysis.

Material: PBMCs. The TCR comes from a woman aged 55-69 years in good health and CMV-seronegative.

This CDR3 reads CASRGGQDPNYGYTF. In DNA form, the CDR3 reads TGCGCCAGCAGAGGGGGACAAGATCCAAACTATGGCTACACCTTC. V and J are TRBV5-1 and TRBJ1-2, with D tentatively TRBD1 (6 bases). The CDR3 totals 15 residues. Trimming removed 5 bases at V and 2 bases at J, with 16 bases between. Germline V gene lookup returns CDR1 SGHRS and CDR2 YFSETQ.